The 27 T cell receptor beta chains below come from one sample, sequenced in a study of beta chain features in type 1 diabetes. For these receptors, no antigen is known. Notes on the study in general: All four CD4+ subsets from Type 1 diabetes patients carried moderately but significantly shorter TCRB CDR3s.

cDNA synthesis used the whole RNA isolate, giving expressed TCRB sequences. Here immunoSEQ multiplex PCR was the method, and the copy in TCRdb shows in-frame clones only, minus some. Among over 100,000 clones, about a sixth were seen once, and the ten largest hold under 2.5%. Source material: central memory CD4+ T cells from blood. The receptors shown here come from a man aged 25-40 years with type 1 diabetes.

This clone was counted once. It may be a read error: a sequence one base away is much more abundant. J is TRBJ1-5 and V is TRBV5-1; 8 bases map to TRBD1. V was clipped by 3 bases and J by 5 bases; unmatched bases: 4. Germline lookup yields CDR1 SGHRS and CDR2 YFSETQ. The CDR3 totals 14 residues. As DNA, the CDR3 is TGCGCCAGCAGCTCAGGACAGGGAGATCAGCCCCAGCATTTT. It codes for CASSSGQGDQPQHF.

There are many counts of this clone. The chain has TRBV15 and TRBJ2-7, with D possibly matching TRBD1 (5 bases). Germline CDR1 and CDR2: LNHNV and YYDKDF (reference sequence). The CDR3 has 15 residues. V shed 8 bases and J shed 1 base, with 18 bases lying between them. Here the CDR3 DNA reads TGTGCCACCGGGGCGGCAGGGCATGATTCCTACGAGCAGTACTTC. This gives the protein CATGAAGHDSYEQYF. The full variable domain, completed using reference TRBV15 and TRBJ2-7, is DAMVIQNPRYQVTQFGKPVTLSCSQTLNHNVMYWYQQKSSQAPKLLFHYYDKDFNNEADTPDNFQSRRPNTSFCFLDIRSPGLGDTAMYLCATGAAGHDSYEQYFGPGTRLTVT.

V gene TRBV4-2 combines with J gene TRBJ2-3, with 11 bases fitting TRBD2. Germline CDR1 is LGHNA and CDR2 is YNFKEQ. The CDR3 contains 17 residues. V lost 4 bases and J lost 5; bases outside the gene matches: 11. In DNA, the CDR3 is TGTGCCAGCAGCCGAGGATACCAGGGACTAGCGGAAGATACGCAGTATTTT. This sequence encodes CASSRGYQGLAEDTQYF.

The chain carries TRBV6-5 and TRBJ1-5, with a possible D match to TRBD1 (5 bases). Trimming left V 0 bases short and J 7 bases short, with 10 bases between. The CDR3 covers 14 residues. Germline CDR1 is MNHEY and CDR2 is SVGAGI. CDR3 nucleotides: TGTGCCAGCAGTTACTCGACTCGGGGCCAGCCCCAGCATTTT. Translated, it gives CASSYSTRGQPQHF.

CDR3 sequence (DNA): TGTGCCAGCAGTGAATCAGGTCCCTATGGCTACACCTTC. It translates to CASSESGPYGYTF. This chain connects TRBV25-1 to TRBJ1-2; D is unclear. Germline CDR1 MGHDK, CDR2 SYGVNS. The CDR3 length is 13 residues. V was cut by 1 base and J by 4 bases, with 7 bases left in between.

The chain employs TRBV9 and TRBJ1-3; 8 nucleotides match TRBD1. This CDR3 comprises 15 residues. Germline loops: CDR1 SGDLS, CDR2 YYNGEE. V was clipped by 3 bases and J by 6 bases; unmatched bases: 8. The CDR3 protein is CASSGRTGRTNTIYF. The CDR3 DNA is TGTGCCAGCAGCGGCAGGACAGGGAGAACAAACACCATATATTTT.

This clone was seen a few times. The CDR3 is CSVESNYGYTF. CDR3 DNA sequence: TGCAGCGTTGAAAGTAACTATGGCTACACCTTC. The V call is TRBV29-1, the J call TRBJ1-2; D gene uncertain. CDR1 is SQVTM and CDR2 is ANQGSEA in the germline V gene. The CDR3 consists of 11 residues. V shed 2 bases and J shed 1 base, with 2 bases lying between them.

The V gene is TRBV5-4, the J gene TRBJ1-2; 10 bases line up with TRBD1. The V gene's germline CDR1 is SGHNT and CDR2 YYREEE (reference sequence). V was clipped by 4 bases and J by 2 bases; unmatched bases: 2. The CDR3 runs 14 residues. CDR3 loop: CASSAGQGNYGYTF. CDR3 sequence (DNA): TGTGCCAGCAGCGCGGGACAGGGGAACTATGGCTACACCTTC.

V and J are TRBV29-1 and TRBJ2-3, with D perhaps being TRBD1 or TRBD2 (5 bases each). This CDR3 region has 13 residues. Germline lookup yields CDR1 SQVTM and CDR2 ANQGSEA. Between the trimmed V and J ends, which lost 3 bases and 0 bases, there was a span of 7 bases. The CDR3 is CSVDRDSTDTQYF. CDR3 nucleotide sequence: TGCAGCGTTGACCGGGACAGCACAGATACGCAGTATTTT.

The rearrangement links TRBV4-2 to TRBJ1-2; possible D gene TRBD1, 5 bases. Germline V CDR1 and CDR2: LGHNA, YNFKEQ. Trimming cost V 0 bases and J 0 bases, with 11 bases left between them. The CDR3 runs to 16 residues. CDR3 DNA: TGTGCCAGCAGCCAAGAGGTTCAGGGACCTAACTATGGCTACACCTTC. Translated: CASSQEVQGPNYGYTF.

This rearrangement joins TRBV4-2 to TRBJ1-1; D unresolved. This CDR3 is 15 amino acids long. Trimming left V 0 bases short and J 5 bases short, with 13 bases between. Germline V gene lookup returns CDR1 LGHNA and CDR2 YNFKEQ. The CDR3 DNA reads TGTGCCAGCAGCCAAGATGCCCCCAGAAAGACTGAAGCTTTCTTT. Translated: CASSQDAPRKTEAFF.

The rearrangement uses TRBV6-5 and TRBJ2-3; 9 bases align to TRBD1. The CDR3 has 16 amino acids. Per the germline V gene, CDR1 is MNHEY and CDR2 is SVGAGI. V gave up 3 bases and J gave up 5 bases; unmatched junction bases: 9. This CDR3 is CASSYYRDRVIDTQYF. CDR3 nucleotide sequence: TGTGCCAGCAGTTATTACCGGGACAGGGTGATAGATACGCAGTATTTT.

Remarks on this clone: Other DNA sequences in the sample encode the same CDR3. The chain has TRBV30 and TRBJ2-5; the D gene is possibly TRBD1 (5 bases). In germline, CDR1 is GTSNPN, CDR2 SVGIG (reference sequence). Trimming cost V 0 bases and J 4 bases, with 6 bases left between them. The CDR3 totals 12 residues. The CDR3 coding sequence is TGTGCCTGGAGTGTGCAGGGAGAGACCCAGTACTTC. This gives the protein CAWSVQGETQYF.

This chain uses TRBV14 with TRBJ2-2; possibly TRBD2 for D (6 bases). Germline-derived CDR1 and CDR2 are SGHDN and FVKESK. The germline V and J ends were trimmed by 2 bases and 6 bases, with 19 bases remaining between them. CDR3 length: 17 amino acids. Here the CDR3 DNA reads TGTGCCAGCAGCCAAAAGGTCGCGGGGATAGACGCCGGGGAGCTGTTTTTT. Translating gives CASSQKVAGIDAGELFF.

The chain carries TRBV28 and TRBJ2-5; no clear D gene. V lost 2 bases to trimming and J lost 4 bases, with 5 bases between them. The CDR3 runs 12 residues. Germline V gene lookup returns CDR1 MDHEN and CDR2 SYDVKM. CDR3 DNA sequence: TGTGCCAGCAGTTTAGTAGTAGAGACCCAGTACTTC. It specifies CASSLVVETQYF.

The gene calls are TRBV5-1 and TRBJ2-3; D gene ambiguous. Germline V gives CDR1 SGHRS, CDR2 YFSETQ. Trimming left V 1 base short and J 2 bases short, with 8 bases between. This CDR3 has 14 amino acids. CDR3 coding DNA: TGCGCCAGCAGCTTGCTGGGATTCACAGATACGCAGTATTTT. Its protein is CASSLLGFTDTQYF.

This chain uses TRBV27 with TRBJ1-2, with TRBD1 matching over 8 bases. Germline V lookup: CDR1 MNHEY, CDR2 SMNVEV (reference sequence). The CDR3 extends over 14 amino acids. V was pared by 2 bases and J by 4 bases, with 3 bases of the junction left unmatched. The CDR3 region is CASSLDRGGYGYTF. For the CDR3, the DNA is TGTGCCAGCAGTTTAGACAGGGGAGGCTATGGCTACACCTTC.

This clone was counted only a few times. J is TRBJ2-7 and V is TRBV19; no clear D gene. CDR1 LNHDA and CDR2 SQIVND come from the germline V gene (reference sequence). The V end was cut by 1 base, the J end by 6 bases, with 4 bases between. The CDR3 contains 11 residues. In DNA, the CDR3 is TGTGCCAGTAGTATAGCAGGCGAGCAGTACTTC. Translated, it gives CASSIAGEQYF.

The rearrangement joins TRBV19 to TRBJ2-1; TRBD2 might be the D (6 bases). Per germline, CDR1 LNHDA and CDR2 SQIVND (reference sequence). V was cut by 5 bases and J by 8 bases, with 19 bases left in between. This CDR3 has 15 amino acids. The DNA for the CDR3 is TGTGCCAGTAGTCGTGTAAGTGCGGCGGGACATGAGCAGTTCTTC. It yields the protein CASSRVSAAGHEQFF.

The chain links TRBV6-5 to TRBJ1-1; D remains unclear. Trimming shortened V by 2 bases and J by 2 bases, and 6 bases separated the two germline ends. Per germline, CDR1 MNHEY and CDR2 SVGAGI. The CDR3 loop spans 13 amino acids. The CDR3 DNA sequence: TGTGCCAGCAGTTACAGGGTTAACACTGAAGCTTTCTTT. This encodes CASSYRVNTEAFF.

This clone has more than one count but fewer than ten. The CDR3 region has the DNA TGTGCCAGCTCACCACAAAGCCTAGACGCCTACAATGAGCAGTTCTTC. Translated, it gives CASSPQSLDAYNEQFF. This chain joins TRBV18 and TRBJ2-1, with D unclear. The CDR3 totals 16 residues. Trimming left V 1 base short and J 2 bases short, with 12 bases between. Looked up from germline, CDR1 is KGHSH and CDR2 is LQKENI.

As for this clone: This same CDR3 is encoded by further DNA sequences in the sample. The chain recombines TRBV7-8 with TRBJ1-3; D is unresolved. The CDR3 runs 13 residues. CDR1 and CDR2 from the germline V gene are SGHVS and FQNEAQ. The V and J ends lost 0 bases and 3 bases respectively, with 3 bases between them. CDR3 in DNA: TGTGCCAGCAGCTTAGCAGGTGGAAACACCATATATTTT. Translation: CASSLAGGNTIYF.

The chain employs TRBV10-2 and TRBJ2-7; D is ambiguous. V lost 7 bases and J 0 bases, leaving 10 bases between the germline ends. CDR3 size: 13 residues. In germline, CDR1 is WSHSY, CDR2 SAAADI. CDR3 bases: TGCGCCAGCACAAAAGAGAGCTCCTACGAGCAGTACTTC. Translation: CASTKESSYEQYF.

This clone appeared a few times. This chain connects TRBV18 to TRBJ2-1, with 9 bases aligning to TRBD1. The junction had 5 bases not matched to a gene; V was cut back by 1 base and J by 4 bases. The CDR3 consists of 16 residues. The germline V gene has CDR1 KGHSH and CDR2 LQKENI. CDR3 nucleotide sequence: TGTGCCAGCTCACCACAGGACAGGGGTGGTTACAATGAGCAGTTCTTC. It is translated as CASSPQDRGGYNEQFF.

The V call is TRBV14, the J call TRBJ2-7, with unresolved D. The germline gives CDR1 SGHDN, CDR2 FVKESK. This CDR3 contains 13 residues. The V end lost 1 base, the J end lost 2 bases, and 6 bases lay between the germline ends. The CDR3 DNA follows: TGTGCCAGCAGCCAAGTCATTCCCTACGAGCAGTACTTC. Its protein is CASSQVIPYEQYF.

The V gene is TRBV9, the J gene TRBJ1-2, with TRBD1 as a possible D gene (5 bases). CDR1 is SGDLS, CDR2 YYNGEE, per germline. This CDR3 is built from 15 residues. The V end was cut by 3 bases, the J end by 5 bases, with 17 bases between. The chain's CDR3 is CASSGNRNFLYGYTF. CDR3 nucleotides: TGTGCCAGCAGCGGAAACAGGAATTTCTTATATGGCTACACCTTC. Filled out from reference TRBV9 and TRBJ1-2, the complete variable domain reads DSGVTQTPKHLITATGQRVTLRCSPRSGDLSVYWYQQSLDQGLQFLIQYYNGEERAKGNILERFSAQQFPDLHSELNLSSLELGDSALYFCASSGNRNFLYGYTFGSGTRLTVV.

This clone came up a few times. The chain recombines TRBV6-6 with TRBJ2-7; no firm D call. V was pared by 6 bases and J by 7 bases, with 13 bases between. Per germline, CDR1 MNHNY and CDR2 SVGAGI (reference sequence). The CDR3 totals 12 residues. In DNA form, the CDR3 reads TGTGCCAGCAGCTCCCCATACCAAGAGCAGTACTTC. It specifies CASSSPYQEQYF.